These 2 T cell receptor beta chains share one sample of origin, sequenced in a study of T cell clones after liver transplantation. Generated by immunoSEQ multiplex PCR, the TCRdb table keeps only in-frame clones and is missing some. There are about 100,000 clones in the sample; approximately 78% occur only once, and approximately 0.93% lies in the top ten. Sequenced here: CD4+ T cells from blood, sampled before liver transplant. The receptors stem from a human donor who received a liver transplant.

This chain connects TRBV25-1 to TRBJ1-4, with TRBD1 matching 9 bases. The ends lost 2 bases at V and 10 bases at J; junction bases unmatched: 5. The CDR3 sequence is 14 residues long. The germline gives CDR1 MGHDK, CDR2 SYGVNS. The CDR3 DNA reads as TGTGCCAGCAGTGAACCGGGACAGGGACTAAAACTGTTTTTT. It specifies CASSEPGQGLKLFF.

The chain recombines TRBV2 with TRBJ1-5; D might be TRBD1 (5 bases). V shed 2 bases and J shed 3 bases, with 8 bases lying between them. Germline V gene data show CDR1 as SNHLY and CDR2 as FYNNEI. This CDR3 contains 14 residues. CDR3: CASSETGPNQPQHF. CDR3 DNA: TGTGCCAGCAGTGAAACGGGACCCAATCAGCCCCAGCATTTT.